The present TCR beta chain was sequenced within a study of T-cell reconstitution after alpha-beta-depleted transplantation in children (TCRdb year 2016). As for the study more broadly: The study quantitatively tracked T-cell immune reconstitution after TCRalphabeta/CD19-depleted allogeneic hematopoietic cell transplantation in children using TCR repertoire profiling.

For this clonotype: This clone's antigen is unknown. Base qualities are not at hand, and no much larger clone is one base apart.

The CDR3 contains 16 residues, cysteine and phenylalanine counted. The CDR3 DNA has 48 bases and is translated from base 1. Clipping removes 2 bases from V and 3 bases from J, with 7 as the unmatched junction base count. CDR1 MDHEN and CDR2 SYDVKM were looked up in the germline V gene. Libraries were built with PCR. Sequencing was performed on an Illumina HiSeq 2500. TCR library preparation used molecular barcoding, with unique molecular identifiers applied to normalize quantification of the TCRbeta repertoire. Clones were called with MiXCR by TCRdb after fastp trimmed the public reads at Q25, and only in-frame beta chains were retained. Every CDR3 protein is listed once, alongside the most common genes and DNA of its rows. A total of roughly 500,000 distinct CDR3 sequences appear in this sample, 32% of them only once. Together, the top ten hold about 2.3% of the sample.

Sequencing was performed on PBMCs from the stem cell graft donor, taken from the stem cell graft. The TCR sequence derives from a human donor who donated a stem cell graft to a child with aplastic anemia. The rearrangement combines TRBV28 with TRBJ1-5, with 7 bases in between that match TRBD1. In nucleotides, the sequence is TGTGCCAGCAGTTTACGTATGGGACAGCTCAATCAGCCCCAGCATTTT. This encodes CASSLRMGQLNQPQHF. With the portions outside the CDR3 filled from the reference TRBV28 and TRBJ1-5 genes, the complete variable region becomes DVKVTQSSRYLVKRTGEKVFLECVQDMDHENMFWYRQDPGLGLRLIYFSYDVKMKEKGDIPEGYSVSREKKERFSLILESASTNQTSMYLCASSLRMGQLNQPQHFGDGTRLSIL.